This T cell receptor (beta chain) appears in the sequencing data of a study of shared clonotypes between healthy human individuals. Comment on this clone: Its target is unknown.

Per the study methods: Without quality scores, immunoSEQ junctional reads could not be filtered like full-length reads. The assay was immunoSEQ multiplex PCR, and TCRdb's table has in-frame clones only and misses some. V, J and clone size were drawn from that table, and D and trimming were deduced from the DNA. The data contain approximately 1.1 million clones, 75% to 85% of them singletons. Deletions cut 7 bases from V and 1 base from J, with 16 bases between. The V gene's germline CDR1 is LNHDA and CDR2 SQIVND (reference sequence). This CDR3 spans 16 amino acids. Study conclusions and caveats: Non-shared clonotypes displayed generation probabilities falling below those of clonotypes present in all four donors. Represented diversity (both genetic and exposure-history) was limited by the small number of donors.

V usage is TRBV19 and J usage is TRBJ2-2; tentatively, D is TRBD1 (6 bases). What was sequenced was memory CD4+ T cells from PBMCs. Subset reported: CD45RA-negative fraction. The receptor was derived from a man aged 18 to 29 in good health. Some clones in this sample may be carry-over from other donors' samples. The CDR3 region has the DNA TGTGCCAGTACCAAATATACAGGGAAGAACACCGGGGAGCTGTTTTTT. This encodes CASTKYTGKNTGELFF.